The 9 T cell receptor beta chains presented below share a single source sample, sequenced in a study of blood T cells in healthy people across ages. Sample-barcoded 5' priming and a J-beta primer mix drove a second PCR of 7 to 11 cycles. MiXCR, run by TCRdb on the 5' RACE reads, gives a single entry per CDR3 protein. The sample lists approximately 600,000 distinct CDR3 sequences, 58% occurring once. What was sequenced was blood. The receptors derive from a man in his sixties in good health.

This sequence joins TRBV14 and TRBJ2-3, with D possibly being TRBD2 (7 bases). V was pared by 3 bases and J by 6 bases, with 19 bases between. Germline-derived CDR1 and CDR2 are SGHDN and FVKESK. This CDR3 has 16 amino acids. DNA for the CDR3: TGTGCCAGCAGCCACCCCTGGGGGGGGGCAGCCGATACGCAGTATTTT. Translating it yields CASSHPWGGAADTQYF.

The chain carries TRBV4-1 and TRBJ2-2; weak D call: TRBD2 (6 bases). Germline CDR1 is MGHRA and CDR2 is YSYEKL. V lost 2 bases to trimming and J lost 5 bases, with 12 bases between them. CDR3 length: 15 amino acids. The CDR3 DNA follows: TGCGCCAGCAGCCAAACGGGAGCCGGAACCGGGGAGCTGTTTTTT. Protein: CASSQTGAGTGELFF.

The chain is built from TRBV29-1 and TRBJ2-1, with unresolved D. This CDR3 contains 11 residues. V lost 5 bases and J 4 bases, leaving 6 bases between the germline ends. Germline assignment: CDR1 SQVTM and CDR2 ANQGSEA. The CDR3 DNA reads TGCAGCGTTTCAGTGTACAATGAGCAGTTCTTC. This gives the protein CSVSVYNEQFF.

This chain links TRBV29-1 with TRBJ1-1, with 8 nucleotides matching TRBD1. The length of the CDR3 is 13 residues. Germline V gene lookup returns CDR1 SQVTM and CDR2 ANQGSEA. The CDR3 spells CVGATGGNTEAFF. The DNA of the CDR3 is TGCGTCGGGGCAACAGGGGGGAACACTGAAGCTTTCTTT.

V usage is TRBV6-4 and J usage is TRBJ2-2, with D perhaps matching TRBD1 or TRBD2 (5 bases each). This CDR3 region has 14 residues. Germline CDR1 is MRHNA and CDR2 is SNTAGT. Trimming took 8 bases from V and 3 from J, leaving 13 bases between them. This chain's CDR3 is CASAPGRYTGELFF. For the CDR3, the DNA is TGTGCCAGCGCTCCGGGGCGTTACACCGGGGAGCTGTTTTTT.

There are a few counts of this clonotype. The chain has TRBV29-1 and TRBJ2-6; 8 bases match TRBD2. V dropped 4 bases and J dropped 1; count of bases not matched to a gene: 3. There are 15 residues in the CDR3. Germline CDR1 is SQVTM and CDR2 is ANQGSEA. The CDR3 is CSVVAGGSGANVLTF. The CDR3 region has the DNA TGCAGCGTTGTTGCGGGGGGATCTGGGGCCAACGTCCTGACTTTC. Complete variable domain (other parts from reference TRBV29-1 and TRBJ2-6): SAVISQKPSRDICQRGTSLTIQCQVDSQVTMMFWYRQQPGQSLTLIATANQGSEATYESGFVIDKFPISRPNLTFSTLTVSNMSPEDSSIYLCSVVAGGSGANVLTFGAGSRLTVL.

The rearrangement joins TRBV29-1 to TRBJ2-1, with 7 bases matching TRBD1. Trimming removed 2 bases from V and 7 bases from J; junction bases left unmatched: 14. This CDR3 has 16 amino acids. CDR1 and CDR2 (germline): SQVTM, ANQGSEA. The CDR3 nucleotides read TGCAGCGTTGAAAGGAGACAGGGTCCTATAAAAAATGAGCAGTTCTTC. This encodes CSVERRQGPIKNEQFF.

This clonotype was counted once. At one of its ends the junction is not consistent with the germline gene, which may arise from a read error. This rearrangement joins TRBV11-2 to TRBJ2-2; TRBD2 matches 10 bases. The CDR3 length is 15 residues. From germline, CDR1 is SGHAT and CDR2 FQNNGV. The chain's CDR3 is CASTLAGGFIGELFF. DNA of the CDR3: TGTGCCAGCACCTTAGCGGGGGGTTTCATCGGGGAGCTGTTTTTT.

V is TRBV20-1 and J is TRBJ2-3; D perhaps matches TRBD2 (6 bases). The CDR3 runs 12 residues. Germline V gene data show CDR1 as DFQATT and CDR2 as SNEGSKA (reference sequence). V lost 5 bases and J 4 bases, leaving 10 bases between the germline ends. This CDR3 is CSALRGSDTQYF. In DNA form, the CDR3 reads TGCAGTGCTCTGCGGGGCTCAGATACGCAGTATTTT.